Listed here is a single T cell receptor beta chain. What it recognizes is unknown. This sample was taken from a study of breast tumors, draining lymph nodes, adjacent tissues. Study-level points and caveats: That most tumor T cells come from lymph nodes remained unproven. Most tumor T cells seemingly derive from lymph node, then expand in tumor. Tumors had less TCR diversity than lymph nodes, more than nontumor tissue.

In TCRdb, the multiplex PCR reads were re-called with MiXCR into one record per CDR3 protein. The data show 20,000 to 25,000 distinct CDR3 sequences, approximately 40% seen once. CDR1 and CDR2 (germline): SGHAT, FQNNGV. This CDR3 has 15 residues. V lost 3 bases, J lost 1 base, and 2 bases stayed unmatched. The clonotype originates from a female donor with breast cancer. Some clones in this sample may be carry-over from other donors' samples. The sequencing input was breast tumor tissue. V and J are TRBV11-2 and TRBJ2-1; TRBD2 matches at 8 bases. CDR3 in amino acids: CASSFAGGSYNEQFF. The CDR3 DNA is TGTGCCAGCAGCTTTGCGGGAGGTTCCTACAATGAGCAGTTCTTC.